This T cell receptor (beta chain) appears in the sequencing data of a study of blood T cell repertoires in COVID-19. Across the study: Acute and convalescent COVID-19 samples came from the United States, Italy and Spain. Sources were T cells, B-cell-depleted T cells, or PBMCs; the material itself was cDNA or gDNA.

Per the study methods: Reference gene primers were amplified, and this amplification served to estimate nucleated cell counts. The protocol was immunoSEQ multiplex PCR, while the TCRdb copy is restricted to in-frame clones and leaves out a portion. For V, J and clone size, that table is used; D and trimming come from the DNA. Counted here are about 42,000 clones, about 85% occurring once; the ten biggest clones make up 12%. The CDR3 has 14 residues. Germline values: CDR1 SGHRS, CDR2 YFSETQ. The germline V and J ends were trimmed by 6 bases and 0 bases, with 9 bases remaining between them. The chain carries TRBV5-1 and TRBJ2-2; D unresolved. Sequencing was done on a sample of peripheral blood. This sequence was found in a human donor in a cohort sampled during active COVID-19. Written as DNA, the CDR3 is TGCGCCAGCAAAGCTGGGCCGAACACCGGGGAGCTGTTTTTT. Translated: CASKAGPNTGELFF.